This T cell receptor beta chain originates from a study of glioma-infiltrating T cells after dendritic cell vaccination. Repertoires were generated with immunoSEQ multiplex PCR, while TCRdb's copy carries only in-frame clones and drops some. The sample consists of 100,000 or so clones, 90% of them appearing once. Worth noting for this clone: Its cognate antigen is unknown. The sample carries other DNA sequences with the same CDR3.

Study outcomes and limitations: The cohort had few patients with full blood and tumor sets. Longer survival after dendritic cell vaccination followed higher pretreatment TIL content.

Germline trimming cut 5 bases from V and 7 bases from J; bases unmatched to any gene: 5. The CDR3 has 12 residues. Germline CDR1 and CDR2: SGHTA and FQGNSA. Described time point: after dendritic cell vaccination, including at tumor progression/relapse. The receptor comes from a human donor with glioblastoma. The input for sequencing was blood, taken after dendritic cell vaccination. The chain combines TRBV7-2 with TRBJ2-7; TRBD2 matches at 7 bases. The CDR3 DNA follows: TGTGCCAGCAGCCCCCCAGCGGGGGAGCAGTACTTC. As protein: CASSPPAGEQYF.